This T cell receptor beta chain was found in a study of T cells in Graves' hyperthyroidism and ophthalmopathy. Study-level points and caveats: The model identified upcoming ophthalmopathy a median roughly 6 months ahead of onset.

TCR beta CDR3 sequences were amplified from RNA transcripts. When the TCR CDR3 underwent first-round RT-PCR, the HTBI primer set was used. TCRdb processed the multiplex PCR reads anew with MiXCR; each CDR3 protein has one entry. In the table there are roughly 720,000 distinct CDR3 sequences, around a sixth of which are singletons. CDR1 is SGHTA and CDR2 is FQGNSA in the germline V gene. Trimming took off 1 base at V and 0 bases at J, with 8 bases between the two ends. The CDR3 has 15 residues. Graves' hyperthyroidism was deemed stable absent ophthalmopathy progression within 18 months. This clonotype was counted many times. Antigen specificity is unknown.

Sequenced input: blood. The rearrangement uses TRBV7-2 and TRBJ2-3; D remains unclear. This receptor was taken from a man between 50 and 59 years old with Graves' hyperthyroidism. DNA of the CDR3: TGTGCCAGCAGCTTAGAGTCCCATAGCACAGATACGCAGTATTTT. Protein: CASSLESHSTDTQYF.